This T cell receptor (beta chain) was obtained from a study of early T cells in non-severe SARS-CoV-2 infection. Looked up from germline, CDR1 is DFQATT and CDR2 is SNEGSKA (reference sequence). V was shortened by 6 bases and J by 0 bases, with 11 bases between the two germline ends. The CDR3 length is 14 residues. TCRdb re-called the 5' RACE reads through MiXCR, storing one row per CDR3 protein. The repertoire holds 45,000 to 55,000 distinct CDR3 sequences, with less than 15% as singletons. The chain has TRBV20-1 and TRBJ2-2; D is ambiguous. Sequenced sample: whole blood. The sequence was obtained from an adult who was a healthcare worker with PCR-confirmed SARS-CoV-2 infection or an uninfected control (not recorded which). CDR3 bases: TGCAGTGCGTCGGGTAACGCGAACACCGGGGAGCTGTTTTTT. Amino acid sequence: CSASGNANTGELFF.